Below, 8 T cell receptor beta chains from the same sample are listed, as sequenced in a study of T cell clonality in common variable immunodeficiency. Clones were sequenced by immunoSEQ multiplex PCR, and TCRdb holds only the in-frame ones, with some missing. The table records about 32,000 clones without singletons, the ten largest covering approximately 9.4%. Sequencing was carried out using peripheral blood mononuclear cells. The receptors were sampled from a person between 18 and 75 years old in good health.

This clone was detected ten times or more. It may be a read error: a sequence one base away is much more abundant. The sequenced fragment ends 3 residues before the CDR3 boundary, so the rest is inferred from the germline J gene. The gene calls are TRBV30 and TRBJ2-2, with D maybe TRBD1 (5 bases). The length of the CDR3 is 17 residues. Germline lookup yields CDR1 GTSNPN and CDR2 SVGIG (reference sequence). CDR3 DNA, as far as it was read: TGTGCCTGGAGAAGGGGCAGGGTTGCCTCTGGGGCCAACGTG. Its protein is CAWRRGRVASGANV. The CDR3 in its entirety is CAWRRGRVASGANVLFF.

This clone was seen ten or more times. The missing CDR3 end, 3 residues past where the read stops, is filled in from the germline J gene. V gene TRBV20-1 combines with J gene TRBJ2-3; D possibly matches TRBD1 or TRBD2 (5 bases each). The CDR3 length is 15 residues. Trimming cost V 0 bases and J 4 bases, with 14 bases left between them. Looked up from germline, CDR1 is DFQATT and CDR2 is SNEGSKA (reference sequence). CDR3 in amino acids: CSAREREWGADTQYF. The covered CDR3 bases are TGCAGTGCTAGAGAGAGGGAGTGGGGCGCAGATACG.

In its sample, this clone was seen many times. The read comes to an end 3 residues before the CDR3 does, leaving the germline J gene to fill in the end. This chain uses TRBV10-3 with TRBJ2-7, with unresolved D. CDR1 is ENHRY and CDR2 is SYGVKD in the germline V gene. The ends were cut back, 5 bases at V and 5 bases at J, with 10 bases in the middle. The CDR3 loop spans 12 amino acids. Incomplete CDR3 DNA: TGTGCCATCAGTCAACAAAAAGACGAG. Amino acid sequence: CAISQQKDE. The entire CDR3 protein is CAISQQKDEQYF.

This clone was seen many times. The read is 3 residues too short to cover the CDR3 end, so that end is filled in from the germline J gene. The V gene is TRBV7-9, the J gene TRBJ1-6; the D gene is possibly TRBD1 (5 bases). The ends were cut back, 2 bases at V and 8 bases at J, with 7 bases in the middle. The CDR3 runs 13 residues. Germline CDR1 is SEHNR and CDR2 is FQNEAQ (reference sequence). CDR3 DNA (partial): TGTGCCAGCAGCTTACAGGGAGATTCACCC. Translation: CASSLQGDSP. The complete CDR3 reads CASSLQGDSPLHF.

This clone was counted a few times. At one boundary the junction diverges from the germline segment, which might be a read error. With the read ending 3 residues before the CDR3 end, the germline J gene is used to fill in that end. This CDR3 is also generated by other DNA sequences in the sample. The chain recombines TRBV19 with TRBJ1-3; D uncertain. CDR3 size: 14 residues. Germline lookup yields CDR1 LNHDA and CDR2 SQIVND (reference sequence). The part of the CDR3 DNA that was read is TGTGCCAGTAACCCGGGGAGCTCTGGAAACACG. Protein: CASNPGSSGNT. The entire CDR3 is CASNPGSSGNTIYF.

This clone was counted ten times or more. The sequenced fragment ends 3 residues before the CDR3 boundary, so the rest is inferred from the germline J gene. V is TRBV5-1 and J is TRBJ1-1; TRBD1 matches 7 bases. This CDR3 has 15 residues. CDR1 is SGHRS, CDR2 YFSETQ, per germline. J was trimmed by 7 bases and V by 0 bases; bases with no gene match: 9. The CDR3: CASSLAGGQRDEAFF. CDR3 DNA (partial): TGCGCCAGCAGCTTGGCCGGGGGACAGAGGGATGAA.

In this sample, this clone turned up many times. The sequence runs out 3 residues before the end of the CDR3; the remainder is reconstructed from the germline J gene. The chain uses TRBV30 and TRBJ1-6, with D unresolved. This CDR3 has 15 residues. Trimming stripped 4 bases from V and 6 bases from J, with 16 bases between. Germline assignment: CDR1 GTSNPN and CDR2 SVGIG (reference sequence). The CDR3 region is CAWTLAATGNSPLHF. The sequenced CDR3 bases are TGTGCCTGGACCCTGGCTGCGACGGGTAATTCACCC.

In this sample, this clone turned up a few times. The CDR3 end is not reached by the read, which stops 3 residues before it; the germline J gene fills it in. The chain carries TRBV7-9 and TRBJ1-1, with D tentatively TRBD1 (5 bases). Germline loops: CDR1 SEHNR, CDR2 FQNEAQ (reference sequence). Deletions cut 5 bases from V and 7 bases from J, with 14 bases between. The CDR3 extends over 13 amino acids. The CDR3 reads CASSPRVGGEAFF. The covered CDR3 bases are TGTGCCAGCAGCCCTCGCGTCGGGGGTGAA.